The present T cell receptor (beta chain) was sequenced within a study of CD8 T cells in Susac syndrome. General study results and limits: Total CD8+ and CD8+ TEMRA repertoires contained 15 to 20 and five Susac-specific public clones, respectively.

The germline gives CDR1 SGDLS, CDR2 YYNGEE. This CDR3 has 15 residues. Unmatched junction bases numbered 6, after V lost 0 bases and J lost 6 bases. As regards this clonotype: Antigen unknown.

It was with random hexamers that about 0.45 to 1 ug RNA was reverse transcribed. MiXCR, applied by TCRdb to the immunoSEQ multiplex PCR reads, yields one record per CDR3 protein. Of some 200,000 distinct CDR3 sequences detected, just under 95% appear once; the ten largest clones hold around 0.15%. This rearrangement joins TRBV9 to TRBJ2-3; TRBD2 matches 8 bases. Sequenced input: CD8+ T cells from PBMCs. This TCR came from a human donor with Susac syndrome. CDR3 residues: CASSVGKGLADTQYF. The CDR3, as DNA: TGTGCCAGCAGCGTAGGTAAAGGACTAGCTGATACGCAGTATTTT.